The next 23 T cell receptor beta chains were all read from a single sample in a study of T cell changes during pregnancy in multiple sclerosis. TCRdb's table, derived via immunoSEQ multiplex PCR, lists solely in-frame clones and lacks some. There are tens of thousands of clones in the sample; almost 95% occur only once, and 2.5% to 3% lies in the top ten. Specimen: peripheral blood, collected in the third trimester of pregnancy. The receptors were gathered from a female donor in good health, enrolled as a control in a pregnancy study.

The chain combines TRBV5-1 with TRBJ2-7; 11 positions agree with TRBD2. CDR1 is SGHRS and CDR2 is YFSETQ in the germline V gene. V shed 0 bases, J shed 4 bases, and the junction held 6 bases outside the gene matches. This CDR3 has 16 residues. In DNA form, the CDR3 reads TGCGCCAGCAGCTTGGACATAGCGGGAGGGGCGTACGAGCAGTACTTC. Residues: CASSLDIAGGAYEQYF. Full variable domain (outside the CDR3, taken from reference TRBV5-1 and TRBJ2-7): KAGVTQTPRYLIKTRGQQVTLSCSPISGHRSVSWYQQTPGQGLQFLFEYFSETQRNKGNFPGRFSGRQFSNSRSEMNVSTLELGDSALYLCASSLDIAGGAYEQYFGPGTRLTVT.

The V call is TRBV9, the J call TRBJ2-2, with TRBD2 identical over 13 bases. CDR3 length: 18 amino acids. The germline V gene encodes CDR1 SGDLS and CDR2 YYNGEE. V trimming: 4 bases; J trimming: 5 bases; junction bases outside the gene matches: 11. CDR3 nucleotide sequence: TGTGCCAGCAGCCCAGGGACTAGCGGGGCCTTCTTGACCGGGGAGCTGTTTTTT. Amino acid sequence: CASSPGTSGAFLTGELFF.

The chain is built from TRBV29-1 and TRBJ2-3; 8 bases are shared with TRBD2. Germline V CDR1 and CDR2: SQVTM, ANQGSEA. The CDR3 totals 14 residues. J gave up 2 bases and V 6 bases, and 7 bases lay outside the gene matches. Written as DNA, the CDR3 is TGCAGCGTCGACGGGGGGGATAACACAGATACGCAGTATTTT. It is translated as CSVDGGDNTDTQYF.

The gene calls are TRBV28 and TRBJ2-7; 7 bases fit TRBD2. The germline V gene has CDR1 MDHEN and CDR2 SYDVKM. With 3 bases clipped from V and 2 bases from J, the junction kept 4 bases outside the gene matches. The CDR3 contains 14 residues. The CDR3 loop reads CASSFGGSAYEQYF. The CDR3, as DNA: TGTGCCAGCAGTTTTGGCGGGAGTGCCTACGAGCAGTACTTC.

V gene TRBV28 combines with J gene TRBJ2-7; no firm D call. The CDR3 runs 15 residues. Germline V gene sequence: CDR1 MDHEN, CDR2 SYDVKM. The V and J ends lost 5 bases and 2 bases respectively, with 16 bases between them. DNA for the CDR3: TGTGCCAGCAGTCTCCAGACATCCGCAGCCTACGAGCAGTACTTC. Amino acids: CASSLQTSAAYEQYF.

This clone was observed once. This rearrangement joins TRBV19 to TRBJ1-1, with D possibly matching TRBD1 (6 bases). The germline V and J ends were trimmed by 0 bases and 2 bases, with 19 bases remaining between them. The CDR3 contains 18 residues. CDR1 LNHDA and CDR2 SQIVND come from the germline V gene (reference sequence). The CDR3 protein is CASSIDLFLGRGNTEAFF. The DNA of the CDR3 is TGTGCCAGTAGTATAGATCTGTTTCTTGGCAGGGGTAACACTGAAGCTTTCTTT.

This clone was detected a few times. The rearrangement joins TRBV11-2 to TRBJ1-5; tentatively, D is TRBD1 (6 bases). Trimming removed 5 bases at V and 5 bases at J, with 16 bases between. The germline CDR1 and CDR2 sequences are SGHAT and FQNNGV. The CDR3 runs to 15 residues. The CDR3 DNA reads as TGTGCCAGCAGCGCCGAGGCAGGGGCATATCAGCCCCAGCATTTT. It encodes CASSAEAGAYQPQHF.

The V gene is TRBV15, the J gene TRBJ2-7; 8 bases are shared with TRBD2. The trim removed 5 bases at V and 3 bases at J, leaving 9 bases unmatched. The CDR3 contains 15 residues. CDR1 LNHNV and CDR2 YYDKDF come from the germline V gene (reference sequence). The CDR3 DNA is TGTGCCACCAGCTCCGGACTAGCCGATGTCTACGAGCAGTACTTC. Encoded protein: CATSSGLADVYEQYF.

The chain uses TRBV7-6 and TRBJ2-7, with unresolved D. This CDR3 contains 13 residues. Germline CDR1 SGHVS, CDR2 FNYEAQ. The V gene lost 0 bases and the J gene lost 5 bases, with 8 bases spanning the gap. CDR3 protein: CASSLALADEQYF. The CDR3 coding sequence is TGTGCCAGCAGCTTAGCGTTGGCGGACGAGCAGTACTTC.

This chain connects TRBV7-2 to TRBJ2-7, with unresolved D. The CDR3 covers 13 residues. Germline loops: CDR1 SGHTA, CDR2 FQGNSA. Trimming removed 6 bases at V and 0 bases at J, with 9 bases between. CDR3 coding DNA: TGTGCCAGCAGTTCCCGGTCCTCCTACGAGCAGTACTTC. It encodes CASSSRSSYEQYF.

The chain recombines TRBV5-8 with TRBJ2-1; 8 nucleotides match TRBD2. V shed 4 bases, J shed 6 bases, and the junction held 15 bases outside the gene matches. CDR3 length: 17 amino acids. The germline V gene encodes CDR1 SGHTS and CDR2 YDEGEE. The CDR3 nucleotides are TGTGCCAGCAGCCGTTTTCGGACTAGCAATATTATCAATGAGCAGTTCTTC. Residues: CASSRFRTSNIINEQFF.

The chain links TRBV11-2 to TRBJ2-7; 8 bases are a match to TRBD1. Trimming at V came to 2 bases and at J to 0 bases, leaving 9 bases not matched to a gene. CDR1 and CDR2 (germline): SGHAT, FQNNGV. The CDR3 covers 17 residues. The CDR3 spells CASSLIPQGDLSYEQYF. DNA of the CDR3: TGTGCCAGCAGCTTAATTCCACAGGGGGACCTCTCCTACGAGCAGTACTTC. Together with reference TRBV11-2 and TRBJ2-7, the CDR3 gives the full variable domain: EAGVAQSPRYKIIEKRQSVAFWCNPISGHATLYWYQQILGQGPKLLIQFQNNGVVDDSQLPKDRFSAERLKGVDSTLKIQPAKLEDSAVYLCASSLIPQGDLSYEQYFGPGTRLTVT.

This clone was counted only a few times. The chain carries TRBV4-1 and TRBJ1-5; D remains unclear. The V gene lost 3 bases and the J gene lost 4 bases, with 16 bases spanning the gap. The CDR3 covers 16 residues. Germline CDR1 and CDR2: MGHRA and YSYEKL. CDR3 region: CASSHLFTKTNQPQHF. In DNA form, the CDR3 reads TGCGCCAGCAGCCACCTATTCACCAAAACTAATCAGCCCCAGCATTTT.

This chain uses TRBV7-9 with TRBJ1-2; D is perhaps TRBD1 (5 bases). Trimming took 2 bases from V and 3 from J, leaving 10 bases between them. Germline-derived CDR1 and CDR2 are SEHNR and FQNEAQ (reference sequence). CDR3 size: 14 residues. CDR3 protein: CASSLSRDYYGYTF. In DNA, the CDR3 is TGTGCCAGCAGCTTAAGCAGGGATTACTATGGCTACACCTTC.

The gene calls are TRBV18 and TRBJ1-2; D possibly corresponds to TRBD1 (6 bases). The CDR3 covers 13 residues. With 4 bases removed from V and 2 bases from J, the gap between germline ends came to 8 bases. Germline CDR1 is KGHSH and CDR2 is LQKENI. CDR3 in amino acids: CASSQDRNYGYTF. Written as DNA, the CDR3 is TGTGCCAGCTCACAAGACAGGAACTATGGCTACACCTTC.

The J gene is TRBJ1-3, the V gene TRBV5-1, with 8 nucleotides matching TRBD1. The V gene end was trimmed by 1 base and the J gene end by 0 bases; junction bases not matched to a gene: 3. Germline CDR1 is SGHRS and CDR2 is YFSETQ. This CDR3 is 16 amino acids long. CDR3 in DNA: TGCGCCAGCAGCTTGACAGGGGGAGCCTCTGGAAACACCATATATTTT. Translation: CASSLTGGASGNTIYF. The full variable domain, in which reference TRBV5-1 and TRBJ1-3 provide the parts outside the CDR3, is KAGVTQTPRYLIKTRGQQVTLSCSPISGHRSVSWYQQTPGQGLQFLFEYFSETQRNKGNFPGRFSGRQFSNSRSEMNVSTLELGDSALYLCASSLTGGASGNTIYFGEGSWLTVV.

V gene TRBV28 combines with J gene TRBJ1-2, with 7 nucleotides matching TRBD1. Germline V CDR1 and CDR2: MDHEN, SYDVKM. Trimming removed 7 bases from V and 5 bases from J; junction bases left unmatched: 4. The CDR3 runs to 12 residues. The CDR3 sequence: CASTGTEYGYTF. CDR3 nucleotide sequence: TGTGCCAGCACCGGGACAGAATATGGCTACACCTTC.

The genes are TRBV28 and TRBJ1-2, with TRBD1 matching over 7 bases. This CDR3 region has 16 residues. J lost 0 bases, V lost 6 bases, and 10 bases had no gene match. CDR1 is MDHEN, CDR2 SYDVKM, per germline. In DNA, the CDR3 is TGTGCCAGCAGGGTTGGGGGTGGGACAGCTAACTATGGCTACACCTTC. This sequence encodes CASRVGGGTANYGYTF.

The chain combines TRBV1 with TRBJ1-3. TRBV1 constitutes a pseudogene. There are 16 residues in the CDR3. The CDR3 DNA sequence: TGCACCAGCAGCCAAGGGACGCGAGGGCGTAGAAACACCATATATTTT. It yields the protein CTSSQGTRGRRNTIYF.

V is TRBV15 and J is TRBJ2-3; 10 bases align to TRBD1. CDR1 LNHNV and CDR2 YYDKDF come from the germline V gene (reference sequence). Trimming removed 3 bases from V and 0 bases from J; junction bases left unmatched: 0. The CDR3 runs 15 residues. The CDR3: CATSRDRGSTDTQYF. The CDR3 DNA follows: TGTGCCACCAGCAGGGACAGGGGGAGCACAGATACGCAGTATTTT.

The chain couples TRBV6-1 to TRBJ2-1; 9 bases fit TRBD2. Germline loops: CDR1 MNHNS, CDR2 SASEGT. This CDR3 comprises 15 residues. Trimming removed 8 bases from V and 6 bases from J; junction bases left unmatched: 11. The CDR3 DNA reads as TGTGCCAGCCGTCAAGGGGGACTAGCCCTCAATGAGCAGTTCTTC. This encodes CASRQGGLALNEQFF.

This clone was recorded only once. The J gene is TRBJ1-6, the V gene TRBV11-2, with TRBD1 matching 12 bases. Trimming removed 1 base from V and 10 bases from J; junction bases left unmatched: 8. CDR1 and CDR2 (germline): SGHAT, FQNNGV. The CDR3 is made up of 17 amino acids. DNA for the CDR3: TGTGCCAGCAGCTTAGGGGCCGGGACAGGGGGCTGGTCACCCCTCCACTTT. It encodes CASSLGAGTGGWSPLHF.

The rearrangement uses TRBV27 and TRBJ2-4; 8 bases match TRBD1. V lost 6 bases to trimming and J lost 2 bases; unmatched junction nucleotides: 9. The CDR3 sequence is 16 residues long. Germline V CDR1 and CDR2: MNHEY, SMNVEV (reference sequence). CDR3 sequence: CASSSIYRGTKNIQYF. The CDR3 region has the DNA TGTGCCAGCAGCAGCATCTACAGGGGGACCAAAAACATTCAGTACTTC.